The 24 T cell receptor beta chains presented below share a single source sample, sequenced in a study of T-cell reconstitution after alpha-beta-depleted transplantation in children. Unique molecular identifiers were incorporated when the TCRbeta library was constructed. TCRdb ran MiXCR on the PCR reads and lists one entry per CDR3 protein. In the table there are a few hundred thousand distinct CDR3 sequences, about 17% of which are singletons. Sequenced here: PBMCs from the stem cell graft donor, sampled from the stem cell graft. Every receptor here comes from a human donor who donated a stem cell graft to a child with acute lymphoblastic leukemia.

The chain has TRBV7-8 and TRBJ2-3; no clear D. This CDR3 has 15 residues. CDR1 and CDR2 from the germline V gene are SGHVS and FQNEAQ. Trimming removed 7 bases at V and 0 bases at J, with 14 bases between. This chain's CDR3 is CASTPSGPSTDTQYF. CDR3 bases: TGTGCCAGCACCCCAAGTGGTCCTAGCACAGATACGCAGTATTTT.

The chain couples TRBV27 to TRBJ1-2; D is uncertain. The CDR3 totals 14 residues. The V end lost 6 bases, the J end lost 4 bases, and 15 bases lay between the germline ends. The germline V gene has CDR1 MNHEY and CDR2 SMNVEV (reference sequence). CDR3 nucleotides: TGTGCCAGCAGAAGTGGGTTAGGAGCCTATGGCTACACCTTC. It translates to CASRSGLGAYGYTF.

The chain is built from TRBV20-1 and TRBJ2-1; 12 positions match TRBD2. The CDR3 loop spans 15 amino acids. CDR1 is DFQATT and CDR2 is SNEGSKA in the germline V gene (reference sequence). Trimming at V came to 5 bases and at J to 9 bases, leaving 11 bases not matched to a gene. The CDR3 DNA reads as TGCAGTGCTTCGTCCCGACTAGCGGGAGTAGGTGAGCAGTTCTTC. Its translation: CSASSRLAGVGEQFF.

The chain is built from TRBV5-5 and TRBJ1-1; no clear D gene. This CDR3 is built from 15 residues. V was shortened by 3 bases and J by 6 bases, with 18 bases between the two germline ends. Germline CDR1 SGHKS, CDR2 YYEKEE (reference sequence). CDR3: CASSSPPGLYAEAFF. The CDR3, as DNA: TGTGCCAGCAGCTCGCCTCCTGGACTGTATGCTGAAGCTTTCTTT.

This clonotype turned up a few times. The CDR3 DNA sequence: TGCAGCGTTGTAGTGGGGAAGAGCTACGAGCAGTACTTC. This sequence encodes CSVVVGKSYEQYF. The chain is built from TRBV29-1 and TRBJ2-7; unclear D gene. Per germline, CDR1 SQVTM and CDR2 ANQGSEA. The ends were cut back, 4 bases at V and 3 bases at J, with 13 bases in the middle. This CDR3 contains 13 residues.

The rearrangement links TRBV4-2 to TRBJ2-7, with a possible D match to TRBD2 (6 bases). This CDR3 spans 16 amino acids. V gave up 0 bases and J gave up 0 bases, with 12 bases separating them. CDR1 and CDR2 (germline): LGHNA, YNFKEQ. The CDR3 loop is CASSQEALAPSYEQYF. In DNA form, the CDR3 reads TGTGCCAGCAGCCAAGAGGCGCTAGCGCCCTCCTACGAGCAGTACTTC.

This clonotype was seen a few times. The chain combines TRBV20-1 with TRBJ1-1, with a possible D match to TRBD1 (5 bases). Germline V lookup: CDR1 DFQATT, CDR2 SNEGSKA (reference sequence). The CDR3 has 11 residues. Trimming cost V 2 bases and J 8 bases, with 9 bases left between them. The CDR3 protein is CSARPGSEAFF. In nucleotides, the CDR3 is TGCAGTGCTAGACCAGGGTCCGAAGCTTTCTTT.

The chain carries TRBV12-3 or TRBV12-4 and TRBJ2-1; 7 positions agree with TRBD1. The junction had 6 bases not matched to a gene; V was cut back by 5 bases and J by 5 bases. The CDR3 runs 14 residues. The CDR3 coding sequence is TGTGCCAGCAGTCTGACGACAGGGAACAATGAGCAGTTCTTC. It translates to CASSLTTGNNEQFF.

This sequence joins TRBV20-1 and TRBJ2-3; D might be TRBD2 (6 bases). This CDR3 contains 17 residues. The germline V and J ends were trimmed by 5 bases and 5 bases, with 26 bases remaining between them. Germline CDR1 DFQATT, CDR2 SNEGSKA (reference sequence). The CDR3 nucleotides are TGCAGTGCTTCAAAGGGGCTGGGGACTGGAGCGGGAGATACGCAGTATTTT. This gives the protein CSASKGLGTGAGDTQYF.

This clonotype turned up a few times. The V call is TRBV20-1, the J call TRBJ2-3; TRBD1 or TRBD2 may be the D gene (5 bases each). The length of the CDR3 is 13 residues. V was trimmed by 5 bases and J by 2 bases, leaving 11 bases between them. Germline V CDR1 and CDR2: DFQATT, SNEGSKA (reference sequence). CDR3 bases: TGCAGTGCTCCCGGGGCTATCACAGATACGCAGTATTTT. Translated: CSAPGAITDTQYF.

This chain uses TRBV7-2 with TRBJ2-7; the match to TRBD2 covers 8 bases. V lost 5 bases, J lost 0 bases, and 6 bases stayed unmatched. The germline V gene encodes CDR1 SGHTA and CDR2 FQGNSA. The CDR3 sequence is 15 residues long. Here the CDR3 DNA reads TGTGCCAGCAGCCGGACTAGCTTAAGCTCCTACGAGCAGTACTTC. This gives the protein CASSRTSLSSYEQYF.

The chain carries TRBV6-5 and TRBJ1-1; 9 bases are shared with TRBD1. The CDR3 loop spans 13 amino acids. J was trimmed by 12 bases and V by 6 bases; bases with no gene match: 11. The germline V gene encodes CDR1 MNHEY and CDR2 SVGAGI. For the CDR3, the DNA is TGTGCCAGCAGCCTTACTGGACAGGGGACGACTTTCTTT. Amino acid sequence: CASSLTGQGTTFF.

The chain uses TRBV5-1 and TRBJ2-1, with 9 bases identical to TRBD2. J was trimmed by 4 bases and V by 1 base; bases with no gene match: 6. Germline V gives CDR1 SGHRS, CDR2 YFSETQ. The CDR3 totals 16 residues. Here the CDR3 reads CASSLWLAGTYNEQFF. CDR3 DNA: TGCGCCAGCAGCTTGTGGCTAGCGGGAACTTACAATGAGCAGTTCTTC.

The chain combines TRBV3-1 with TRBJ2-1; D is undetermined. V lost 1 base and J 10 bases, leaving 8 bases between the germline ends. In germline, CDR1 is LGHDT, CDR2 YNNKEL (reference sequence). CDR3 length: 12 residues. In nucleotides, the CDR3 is TGTGCCAGCAGCCAAGTTGAGAGAGAGCAGTTCTTC. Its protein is CASSQVEREQFF.

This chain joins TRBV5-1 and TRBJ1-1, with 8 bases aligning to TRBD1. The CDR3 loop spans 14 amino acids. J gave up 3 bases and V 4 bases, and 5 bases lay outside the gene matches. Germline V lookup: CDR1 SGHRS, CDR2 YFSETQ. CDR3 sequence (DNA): TGCGCCAGCAGCCGCAGGGGGCCTGACACTGAAGCTTTCTTT. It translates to CASSRRGPDTEAFF.

The CDR3 here is CASSVKQHFYNEQFF. CDR3 bases: TGTGCCAGCAGCGTAAAACAGCATTTCTACAATGAGCAGTTCTTC. The chain uses TRBV9 and TRBJ2-1; D is uncertain. CDR3 length equals 15 residues. V lost 1 base to trimming and J lost 3 bases, with 11 bases between them. Germline assignment: CDR1 SGDLS and CDR2 YYNGEE.

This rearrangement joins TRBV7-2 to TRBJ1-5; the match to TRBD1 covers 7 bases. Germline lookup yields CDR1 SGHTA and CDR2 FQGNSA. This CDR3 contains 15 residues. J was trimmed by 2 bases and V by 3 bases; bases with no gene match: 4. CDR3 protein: CASSFRQGGNQPQHF. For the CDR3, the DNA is TGTGCCAGCAGCTTCCGACAGGGCGGCAATCAGCCCCAGCATTTT.

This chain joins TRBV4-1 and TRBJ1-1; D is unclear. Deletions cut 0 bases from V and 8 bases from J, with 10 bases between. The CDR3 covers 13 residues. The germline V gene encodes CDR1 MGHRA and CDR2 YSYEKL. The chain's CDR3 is CASSQDFQLEAFF. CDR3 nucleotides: TGCGCCAGCAGCCAAGATTTCCAGTTGGAAGCTTTCTTT.

In nucleotides, the CDR3 is TGTGCCAGCAGCCCCCGACAGTTGGGTGAAGCTTTCTTT. The encoded protein is CASSPRQLGEAFF. The chain combines TRBV9 with TRBJ1-1; maybe TRBD1 (5 bases). Germline assignment: CDR1 SGDLS and CDR2 YYNGEE. CDR3 length: 13 residues. V was cut by 4 bases and J by 7 bases, with 14 bases left in between. Using reference TRBV9 and TRBJ1-1 for the parts outside the CDR3, the full variable domain is DSGVTQTPKHLITATGQRVTLRCSPRSGDLSVYWYQQSLDQGLQFLIQYYNGEERAKGNILERFSAQQFPDLHSELNLSSLELGDSALYFCASSPRQLGEAFFGQGTRLTVV.

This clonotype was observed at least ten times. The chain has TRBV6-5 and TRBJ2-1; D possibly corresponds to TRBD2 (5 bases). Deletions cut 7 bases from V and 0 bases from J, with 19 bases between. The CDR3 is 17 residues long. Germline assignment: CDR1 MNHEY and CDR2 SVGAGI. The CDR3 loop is CASILEARRSSYNEQFF. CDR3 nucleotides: TGTGCCAGCATTTTAGAGGCTCGGAGGAGCTCCTACAATGAGCAGTTCTTC.

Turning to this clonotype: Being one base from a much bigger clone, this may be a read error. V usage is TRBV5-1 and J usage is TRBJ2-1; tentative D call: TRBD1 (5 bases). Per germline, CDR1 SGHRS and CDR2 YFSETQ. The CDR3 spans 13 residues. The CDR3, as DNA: TGCGCCGGCAGGCTTCTGAGATTCAGGGCTAGGTTCTTC. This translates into CAGRLLRFRARFF.

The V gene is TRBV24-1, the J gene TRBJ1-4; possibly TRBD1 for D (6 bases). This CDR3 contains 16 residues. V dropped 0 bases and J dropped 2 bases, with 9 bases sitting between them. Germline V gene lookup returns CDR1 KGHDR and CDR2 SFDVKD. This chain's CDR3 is CATSDLEGGTNEKLFF. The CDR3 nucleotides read TGTGCCACCAGTGATTTGGAGGGGGGGACTAATGAAAAACTGTTTTTT.

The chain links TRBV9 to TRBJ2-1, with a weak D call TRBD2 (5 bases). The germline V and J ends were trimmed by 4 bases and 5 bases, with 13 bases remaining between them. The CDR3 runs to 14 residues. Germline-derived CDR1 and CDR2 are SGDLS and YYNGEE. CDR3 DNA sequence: TGTGCCAGCAGCTCTCAGAGGGTCAACAATGAGCAGTTCTTC. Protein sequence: CASSSQRVNNEQFF.

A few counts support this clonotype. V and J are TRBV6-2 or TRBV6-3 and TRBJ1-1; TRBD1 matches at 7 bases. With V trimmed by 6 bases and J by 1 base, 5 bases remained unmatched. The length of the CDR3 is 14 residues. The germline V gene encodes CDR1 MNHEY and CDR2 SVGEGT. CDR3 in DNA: TGTGCCAGCAGCCCGACAGGGAGGAACACTGAAGCTTTCTTT. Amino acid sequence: CASSPTGRNTEAFF.